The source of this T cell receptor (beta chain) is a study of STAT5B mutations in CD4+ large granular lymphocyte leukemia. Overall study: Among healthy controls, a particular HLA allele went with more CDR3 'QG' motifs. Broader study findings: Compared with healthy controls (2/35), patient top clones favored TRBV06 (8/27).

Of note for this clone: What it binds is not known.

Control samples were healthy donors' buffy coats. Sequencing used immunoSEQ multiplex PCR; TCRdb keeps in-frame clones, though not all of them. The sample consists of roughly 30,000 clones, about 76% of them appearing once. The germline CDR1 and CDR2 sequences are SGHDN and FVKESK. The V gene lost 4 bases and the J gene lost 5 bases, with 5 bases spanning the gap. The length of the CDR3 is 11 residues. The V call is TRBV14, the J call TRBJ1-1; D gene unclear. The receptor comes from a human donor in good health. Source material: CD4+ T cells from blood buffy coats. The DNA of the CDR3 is TGTGCCAGCAGCCCCGCAACTGAAGCTTTCTTT. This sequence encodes CASSPATEAFF.